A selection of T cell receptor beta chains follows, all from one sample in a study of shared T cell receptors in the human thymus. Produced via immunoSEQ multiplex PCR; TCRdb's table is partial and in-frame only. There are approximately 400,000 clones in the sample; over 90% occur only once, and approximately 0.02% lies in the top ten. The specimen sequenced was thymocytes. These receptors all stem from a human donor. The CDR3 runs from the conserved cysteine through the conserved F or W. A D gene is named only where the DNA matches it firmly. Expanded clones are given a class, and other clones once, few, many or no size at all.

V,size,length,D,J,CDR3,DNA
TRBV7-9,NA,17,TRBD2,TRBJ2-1,CASSSSGLADPNNEQFF,TGTGCCAGCAGCTCCTCGGGACTAGCGGACCCGAACAATGAGCAGTTCTTC
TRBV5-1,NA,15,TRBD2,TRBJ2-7,CASSPGLAGPYEQYF,TGCGCCAGCAGCCCCGGACTAGCGGGGCCCTACGAGCAGTACTTC
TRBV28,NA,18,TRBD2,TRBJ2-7,CASSPGLAGGGPSYEQYF,TGTGCCAGCAGTCCTGGACTAGCGGGAGGGGGACCTTCCTACGAGCAGTACTTC
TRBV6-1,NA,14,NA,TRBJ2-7,CASTPPGEMAEQYF,TGTGCCAGCACTCCCCCAGGGGAGATGGCGGAGCAGTACTTC
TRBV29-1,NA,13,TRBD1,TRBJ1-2,CSVLATGQGGYTF,TGCAGCGTTCTCGCGACAGGACAGGGTGGCTACACCTTC
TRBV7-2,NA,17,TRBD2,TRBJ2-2,CASSLGVAGGRDGELFF,TGTGCCAGCAGCTTAGGGGTCGCGGGAGGACGGGACGGGGAGCTGTTTTTT
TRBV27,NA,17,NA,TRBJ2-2,CASSSPTGTTNTGELFF,TGTGCCAGCAGTTCCCCAACAGGGACCACGAACACCGGGGAGCTGTTTTTT
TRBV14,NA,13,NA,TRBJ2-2,CASSQLNTGELFF,TGTGCCAGCAGCCAATTAAACACCGGGGAGCTGTTTTTT
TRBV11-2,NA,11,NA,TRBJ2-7,CASSPGHKQYF,TGTGCCAGCAGCCCCGGCCACAAGCAGTACTTC
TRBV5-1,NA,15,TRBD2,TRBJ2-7,CASSFTSGRAWEQYF,TGCGCCAGCAGCTTTACTAGCGGGAGGGCCTGGGAGCAGTACTTC
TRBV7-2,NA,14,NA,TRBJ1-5,CASSPRGDNQPQHF,TGTGCCAGCAGCCCCCGGGGCGACAATCAGCCCCAGCATTTT
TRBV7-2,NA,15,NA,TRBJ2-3,CASSSSGLGPSTQYF,TGTGCCAGCAGCTCATCAGGTCTAGGTCCCAGTACGCAGTATTTT
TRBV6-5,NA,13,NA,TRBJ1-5,CASSYLVEQPQHF,TGTGCCAGCAGTTACTTGGTGGAACAGCCCCAGCATTTT
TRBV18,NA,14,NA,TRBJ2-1,CASSREGGDNEQFF,TGTGCCAGCTCACGAGAAGGGGGGGACAATGAGCAGTTCTTC
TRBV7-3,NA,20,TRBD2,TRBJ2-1,CASSLNSGRPHYPSYNEQFF,TGTGCCAGCAGCTTAAATAGCGGGAGGCCCCATTACCCCTCCTACAATGAGCAGTTCTTC
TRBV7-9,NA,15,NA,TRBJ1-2,CASSCPDRAPCGYTF,TGTGCCAGCAGCTGCCCAGACAGAGCCCCCTGTGGCTACACCTTC
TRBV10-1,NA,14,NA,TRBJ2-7,CASSESRRIYEQYF,TGCGCCAGCAGTGAGTCCAGGCGCATATACGAGCAGTACTTC
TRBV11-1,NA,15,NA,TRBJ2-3,CASSIWEASTDTQYF,TGTGCCAGCAGCATATGGGAGGCTAGCACAGATACGCAGTATTTT
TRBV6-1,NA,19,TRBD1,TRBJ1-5,CASSEADRTHPHSNQPQHF,TGTGCCAGCAGTGAAGCGGACAGGACTCACCCGCATAGCAATCAGCCCCAGCATTTT
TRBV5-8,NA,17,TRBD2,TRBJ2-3,CASSLEVAGHCTDTQYF,TGTGCCAGCAGCTTGGAGGTAGCGGGACACTGCACAGATACGCAGTATTTT
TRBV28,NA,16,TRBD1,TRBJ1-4,CASSFFGQGNSEKLFF,TGTGCCAGCAGTTTTTTCGGACAGGGAAACTCAGAAAAACTGTTTTTT
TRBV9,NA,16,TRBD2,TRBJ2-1,CASSTPSSGRGDEQFF,TGTGCCAGCAGCACACCCTCTAGCGGGAGGGGGGATGAGCAGTTCTTC
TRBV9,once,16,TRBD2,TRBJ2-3,CASSAPSGCVTDTQYF,TGTGCCAGCAGCGCCCCTAGCGGGTGCGTTACAGATACGCAGTATTTT
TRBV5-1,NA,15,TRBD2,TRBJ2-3,CASSSVSGILDTQYF,TGCGCCAGCAGCTCGGTTAGCGGGATTCTGGATACGCAGTATTTT
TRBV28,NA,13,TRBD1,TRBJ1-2,CASRGGVDYGYTF,TGTGCCAGCAGAGGGGGCGTTGACTATGGCTACACCTTC
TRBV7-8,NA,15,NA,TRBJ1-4,CASSPRIGANEKLFF,TGTGCCAGCAGCCCCCGCATCGGAGCAAATGAAAAACTGTTTTTT
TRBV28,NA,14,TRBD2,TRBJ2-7,CASSGLAGSYEQYF,TGTGCCAGCAGCGGACTAGCGGGCTCCTACGAGCAGTACTTC
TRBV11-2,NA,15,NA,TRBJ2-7,CASSLWEGLSYEQYF,TGTGCCAGCAGCTTATGGGAAGGGCTCTCCTACGAGCAGTACTTC
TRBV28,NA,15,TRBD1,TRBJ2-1,CASISQDRAKNEQFF,TGTGCCAGCATTTCCCAGGACAGGGCGAAGAATGAGCAGTTCTTC
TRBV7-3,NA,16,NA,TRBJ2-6,CAARGGASSGANVLTF,TGTGCCGCACGAGGTGGGGCTAGCTCTGGGGCCAACGTCCTGACTTTC
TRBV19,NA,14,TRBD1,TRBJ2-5,CASRSRDRQETQYF,TGTGCCAGTAGATCCCGGGACAGGCAAGAGACCCAGTACTTC
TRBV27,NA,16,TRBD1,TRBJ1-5,CASSLNPGQGGQPQHF,TGTGCCAGCAGTTTAAACCCGGGACAGGGGGGACAGCCCCAGCATTTT
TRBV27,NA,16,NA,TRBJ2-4,CASRKSSGVAKNIQYF,TGTGCCAGTAGGAAGTCGAGCGGAGTGGCCAAAAACATTCAGTACTTC
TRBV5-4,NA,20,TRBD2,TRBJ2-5,CASSLSKPYRTSVNQETQYF,TGTGCCAGCAGCCTCTCCAAGCCGTATCGGACTAGCGTGAACCAAGAGACCCAGTACTTC
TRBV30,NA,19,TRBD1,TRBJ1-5,CAWSVPGRGQGMLYQPQHF,TGTGCCTGGAGTGTACCTGGCAGGGGGCAAGGAATGTTGTATCAGCCCCAGCATTTT
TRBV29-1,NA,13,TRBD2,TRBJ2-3,CSVTVTSADTQYF,TGCAGCGTGACCGTAACTAGCGCAGATACGCAGTATTTT
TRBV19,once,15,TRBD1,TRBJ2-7,CASSPTGVLSYEQYF,TGTGCCAGTAGTCCAACAGGGGTTCTCTCCTACGAGCAGTACTTC
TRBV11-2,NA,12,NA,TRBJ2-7,CASSPGAYEQYF,TGTGCCAGCAGCCCAGGGGCCTACGAGCAGTACTTC
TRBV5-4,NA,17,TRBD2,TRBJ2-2,CASSLGLAGGGTGELFF,TGTGCCAGCAGCTTGGGACTAGCGGGCGGGGGGACCGGGGAGCTGTTTTTT
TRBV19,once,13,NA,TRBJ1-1,CATYNRGSVEAFF,TGTGCCACCTATAACCGGGGCTCCGTTGAAGCTTTCTTT
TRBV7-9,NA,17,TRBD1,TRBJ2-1,CASSLAGQGGSYNEQFF,TGTGCCAGCAGCTTAGCGGGACAGGGTGGGTCCTACAATGAGCAGTTCTTC
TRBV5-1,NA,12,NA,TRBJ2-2,CASSLPAPELFF,TGCGCCAGCAGCTTACCGGCACCGGAGCTGTTTTTT
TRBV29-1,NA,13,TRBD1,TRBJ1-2,CSVRTGESQFDTF,TGCAGCGTTCGGACAGGGGAATCCCAGTTTGACACCTTC
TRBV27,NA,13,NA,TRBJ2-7,CASSSGSSYEQYF,TGTGCCAGCAGTTCCGGGAGCTCCTACGAGCAGTACTTC
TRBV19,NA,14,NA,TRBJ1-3,CASSTNRSGNTIYF,TGTGCCAGTAGTACGAACCGCTCTGGAAACACCATATATTTT
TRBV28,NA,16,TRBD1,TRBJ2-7,CASRLPAGTGEAEQYF,TGTGCCAGCAGATTACCTGCCGGGACAGGAGAAGCCGAGCAGTACTTC
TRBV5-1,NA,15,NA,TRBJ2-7,CASSLAATDCYEQYF,TGCGCCAGCAGCTTGGCCGCGACAGACTGTTACGAGCAGTACTTC
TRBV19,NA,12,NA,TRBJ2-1,CASMPRDNEQFF,TGTGCCAGTATGCCCCGCGACAATGAGCAGTTCTTC